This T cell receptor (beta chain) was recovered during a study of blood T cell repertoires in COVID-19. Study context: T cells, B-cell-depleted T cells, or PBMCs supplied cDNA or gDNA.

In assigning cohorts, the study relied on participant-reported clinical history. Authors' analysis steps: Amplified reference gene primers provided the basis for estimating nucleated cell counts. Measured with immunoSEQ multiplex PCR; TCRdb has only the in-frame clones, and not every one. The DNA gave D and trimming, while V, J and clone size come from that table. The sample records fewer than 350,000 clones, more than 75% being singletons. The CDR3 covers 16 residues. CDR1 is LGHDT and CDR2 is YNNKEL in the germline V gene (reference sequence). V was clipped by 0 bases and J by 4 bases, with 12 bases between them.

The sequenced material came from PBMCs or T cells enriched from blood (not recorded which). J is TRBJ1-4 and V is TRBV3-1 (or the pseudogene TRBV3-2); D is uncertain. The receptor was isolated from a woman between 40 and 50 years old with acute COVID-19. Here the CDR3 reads CASSQDPGRFNEKLFF. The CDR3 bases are TGTGCCAGCAGCCAAGATCCAGGCAGGTTTAATGAAAAACTGTTTTTT.